This T cell receptor beta chain was retrieved from a study of blood T cell dynamics during melanoma immunotherapy. For the study at large: Standard first-line treatment here was pembrolizumab or nivolumab plus ipilimumab in metastatic melanoma.

Each bulk PBMC sample had 300 to 400 ng DNA loaded. Clones were sequenced by immunoSEQ multiplex PCR, and TCRdb holds only the in-frame ones, with some missing. This sample yields around 13,000 clones, of which roughly 84% are seen a single time; just under 4.5% belongs to the top ten. Time point: pre-treatment baseline. One draw preceded checkpoint blockade; another followed its first cycle at week 3. This clone was picked up one time. Its antigen is not known. Study-level points and caveats: PBMC repertoires of eventual disease-control patients split at W3 into clonality or diversity gains.

Germline V gives CDR1 WSHSY, CDR2 SAAADI. This CDR3 region has 16 residues. The trim removed 5 bases at V and 1 base at J, leaving 6 bases unmatched. V usage is TRBV10-2 and J usage is TRBJ2-1; 9 bases match TRBD2. This receptor was identified in a human donor with melanoma. This specimen was blood, taken from a patient treated with checkpoint blockade. The CDR3 protein is CASSRLAGASYNEQFF. CDR3 DNA: TGCGCCAGCAGTAGGTTAGCGGGAGCATCCTACAATGAGCAGTTCTTC.